This is a list of T cell receptor beta chains from one sample in a study of T-cell reconstitution after alpha-beta-depleted transplantation in children. TCRdb ran MiXCR on the PCR reads and lists one entry per CDR3 protein. The sample includes more than 500,000 distinct CDR3 sequences, around 10% of them seen just once. This sample comprised PBMCs, mostly from graft donor cells, obtained 180 days after TCRalphabeta/CD19-depleted stem cell transplant. The receptor source for this set is a female patient aged 2 to 10 who had a stem cell transplant for aplastic anemia, so the T cells may come from the graft donor. Each CDR3 is given with its conserved first and last residue. D genes are given only for firm matches. Where a row states a size, it is once, few, many or the class of an expanded clone; other rows omit it.

clone_size: few
j_call: TRBJ1-2
v_call: TRBV6-1
d_call: TRBD1
cdr3_aa: CASSLRRGTGDSYGYTF
cdr3_nt: TGTGCCAGCAGCCTTCGTAGGGGGACAGGGGATAGCTATGGCTACACCTTC

clone_size: few
j_call: TRBJ2-5
v_call: TRBV28
d_call: TRBD1
cdr3_aa: CASSFRDSRETQYF
cdr3_nt: TGTGCCAGCAGTTTCCGGGACAGCCGGGAGACCCAGTACTTC

clone_size: many
j_call: TRBJ2-7
v_call: TRBV15
d_call: NA
cdr3_aa: CATSRGLSGDEQYF
cdr3_nt: TGTGCCACCAGCAGAGGCCTATCGGGGGACGAGCAGTACTTC

clone_size: NA
j_call: TRBJ2-3
v_call: TRBV29-1
d_call: NA
cdr3_aa: CSVVDLGAPSTDTQYF
cdr3_nt: TGCAGCGTTGTGGACTTGGGAGCACCTAGCACAGATACGCAGTATTTT

clone_size: many
j_call: TRBJ2-4
v_call: TRBV10-3
d_call: TRBD1
cdr3_aa: CAISAGQGDSNIQYF
cdr3_nt: TGTGCCATCAGCGCAGGACAGGGGGATTCAAACATTCAGTACTTC

clone_size: few
j_call: TRBJ2-3
v_call: TRBV7-9
d_call: NA
cdr3_aa: CASSLPAVTDTQYF
cdr3_nt: TGTGCCAGCAGCTTGCCAGCGGTCACAGATACGCAGTATTTT

clone_size: many
j_call: TRBJ2-1
v_call: TRBV13
d_call: NA
cdr3_aa: CASSLWVNEQFF
cdr3_nt: TGTGCCAGCAGCTTATGGGTCAATGAGCAGTTCTTC

clone_size: NA
j_call: TRBJ2-5
v_call: TRBV7-9
d_call: NA
cdr3_aa: CASSSTPRDGGETQYF
cdr3_nt: TGTGCCAGCAGCTCCACGCCCAGGGACGGCGGAGAGACCCAGTACTTC

clone_size: few
j_call: TRBJ2-1
v_call: TRBV5-4
d_call: TRBD2
cdr3_aa: CASSLVTSGYNEQFF
cdr3_nt: TGTGCCAGCAGCTTGGTGACTAGCGGATACAATGAGCAGTTCTTC

clone_size: NA
j_call: TRBJ2-3
v_call: TRBV20-1
d_call: NA
cdr3_aa: CSARDPGGATPDTQYF
cdr3_nt: TGCAGTGCTAGAGATCCGGGGGGCGCGACCCCAGATACGCAGTATTTT

clone_size: NA
j_call: TRBJ2-1
v_call: TRBV29-1
d_call: NA
cdr3_aa: CSVYTMSHEQFF
cdr3_nt: TGCAGCGTTTATACTATGAGCCATGAGCAGTTCTTC

clone_size: few
j_call: TRBJ2-7
v_call: TRBV5-6
d_call: TRBD2
cdr3_aa: CASSSRAAGFYEQYF
cdr3_nt: TGTGCCAGCAGCTCCCGGGCAGCGGGATTCTACGAGCAGTACTTC

clone_size: few
j_call: TRBJ1-2
v_call: TRBV7-2
d_call: TRBD1
cdr3_aa: CASSPVQGAGYGYTF
cdr3_nt: TGTGCCAGCAGCCCTGTACAGGGGGCGGGCTATGGCTACACCTTC

clone_size: NA
j_call: TRBJ2-5
v_call: TRBV29-1
d_call: TRBD2
cdr3_aa: CSVEDRWLAGQETQYF
cdr3_nt: TGCAGCGTTGAAGATCGGTGGCTAGCGGGCCAAGAGACCCAGTACTTC

clone_size: once
j_call: TRBJ2-2
v_call: TRBV9
d_call: NA
cdr3_aa: CASSALGTGELFF
cdr3_nt: TGTGCCAGCAGCGCCTTAGGCACCGGGGAGCTGTTTTTT

clone_size: many
j_call: TRBJ2-5
v_call: TRBV12-3/TRBV12-4
d_call: NA
cdr3_aa: CASSSLETQYF
cdr3_nt: TGTGCCAGCAGCTCTTTGGAGACCCAGTACTTC

clone_size: few
j_call: TRBJ2-1
v_call: TRBV24-1
d_call: NA
cdr3_aa: CATSDIPAGAQFF
cdr3_nt: TGTGCCACCAGTGATATTCCCGCGGGGGCACAGTTCTTC

clone_size: NA
j_call: TRBJ2-3
v_call: TRBV7-8
d_call: TRBD2
cdr3_aa: CASRPGTSGVFSTDTQYF
cdr3_nt: TGTGCCAGCAGGCCAGGGACTAGCGGGGTCTTTAGCACAGATACGCAGTATTTT

clone_size: many
j_call: TRBJ2-3
v_call: TRBV29-1
d_call: NA
cdr3_aa: CSVPRAPGAGDTQYF
cdr3_nt: TGCAGCGTTCCCCGAGCCCCGGGGGCAGGGGATACGCAGTATTTT

clone_size: NA
j_call: TRBJ1-3
v_call: TRBV5-1
d_call: NA
cdr3_aa: CASSFLFSTPGAGNTIYF
cdr3_nt: TGCGCCAGCAGCTTTCTCTTCTCCACCCCAGGGGCCGGAAACACCATATATTTT

clone_size: few
j_call: TRBJ2-1
v_call: TRBV4-3
d_call: TRBD2
cdr3_aa: CASSKASLAGGIEQFF
cdr3_nt: TGCGCCAGTAGCAAGGCTTCGCTAGCGGGAGGTATTGAGCAGTTCTTC

clone_size: NA
j_call: TRBJ1-2
v_call: TRBV4-3
d_call: NA
cdr3_aa: CASSQETGGYGYTF
cdr3_nt: TGCGCCAGCAGCCAAGAGACTGGGGGCTATGGCTACACCTTC

clone_size: NA
j_call: TRBJ2-7
v_call: TRBV5-1
d_call: NA
cdr3_aa: CASSQVPAYEQYF
cdr3_nt: TGCGCCAGCAGCCAGGTGCCCGCTTACGAGCAGTACTTC

clone_size: many
j_call: TRBJ1-2
v_call: TRBV20-1
d_call: NA
cdr3_aa: CSAKWTGNYGYTF
cdr3_nt: TGCAGTGCTAAATGGACGGGGAACTATGGCTACACCTTC

clone_size: many
j_call: TRBJ2-1
v_call: TRBV27
d_call: TRBD2
cdr3_aa: CASSPWTSGSNEQFF
cdr3_nt: TGTGCCAGCAGTCCCTGGACTAGCGGGAGCAATGAGCAGTTCTTC

clone_size: NA
j_call: TRBJ2-7
v_call: TRBV5-1
d_call: NA
cdr3_aa: CASSTPGPGEQYF
cdr3_nt: TGCGCCAGCAGCACGCCGGGGCCAGGGGAGCAGTACTTC

clone_size: NA
j_call: TRBJ1-2
v_call: TRBV6-4
d_call: NA
cdr3_aa: CASRTSAQGFYGYTF
cdr3_nt: TGTGCCAGCAGAACCTCAGCTCAGGGATTCTATGGCTACACCTTC

clone_size: few
j_call: TRBJ1-5
v_call: TRBV5-5
d_call: NA
cdr3_aa: CASRSDWGNQPQHF
cdr3_nt: TGTGCCAGCAGATCCGATTGGGGGAATCAGCCCCAGCATTTT

clone_size: NA
j_call: TRBJ1-5
v_call: TRBV30
d_call: NA
cdr3_aa: CAWSYQVYNQPQHF
cdr3_nt: TGTGCCTGGAGTTATCAGGTTTACAATCAGCCCCAGCATTTT

clone_size: many
j_call: TRBJ1-1
v_call: TRBV4-3
d_call: TRBD1
cdr3_aa: CASSQNRQGAEAFF
cdr3_nt: TGCGCCAGCAGCCAGAACCGACAGGGCGCTGAAGCTTTCTTT

clone_size: NA
j_call: TRBJ2-3
v_call: TRBV4-3
d_call: NA
cdr3_aa: CASSQEPSAQYF
cdr3_nt: TGCGCCAGCAGCCAAGAACCCTCCGCGCAGTATTTT

clone_size: few
j_call: TRBJ2-3
v_call: TRBV12-3/TRBV12-4
d_call: TRBD2
cdr3_aa: CASRDGTSFFGDTQYF
cdr3_nt: TGTGCCAGCAGGGATGGGACTAGCTTTTTTGGAGATACGCAGTATTTT

clone_size: few
j_call: TRBJ1-1
v_call: TRBV7-9
d_call: TRBD1
cdr3_aa: CASSYWDRLNTEAFF
cdr3_nt: TGTGCCAGCAGTTACTGGGACAGGTTGAACACTGAAGCTTTCTTT

clone_size: NA
j_call: TRBJ1-4
v_call: TRBV7-9
d_call: TRBD1
cdr3_aa: CASSLPGQGLNEKLFF
cdr3_nt: TGTGCCAGCAGCCTACCGGGACAGGGATTAAATGAAAAACTGTTTTTT

clone_size: NA
j_call: TRBJ1-2
v_call: TRBV28
d_call: NA
cdr3_aa: CASSLSTAAVYGYTF
cdr3_nt: TGTGCCAGCAGTTTATCGACCGCAGCTGTTTATGGCTACACCTTC

clone_size: few
j_call: TRBJ1-1
v_call: TRBV5-1
d_call: NA
cdr3_aa: CASSPLGTEAFF
cdr3_nt: TGCGCCAGCAGCCCTCTAGGCACTGAAGCTTTCTTT

clone_size: few
j_call: TRBJ1-1
v_call: TRBV18
d_call: NA
cdr3_aa: CASSPLPGYSNTEAFF
cdr3_nt: TGTGCCAGCTCACCACTGCCAGGGTATTCGAACACTGAAGCTTTCTTT

clone_size: few
j_call: TRBJ1-5
v_call: TRBV2
d_call: TRBD1
cdr3_aa: CASSVTGNNQPQHF
cdr3_nt: TGTGCCAGCAGTGTGACAGGGAACAATCAGCCCCAGCATTTT

clone_size: many
j_call: TRBJ2-5
v_call: TRBV12-3/TRBV12-4
d_call: TRBD2
cdr3_aa: CASSLILAGSKTQYF
cdr3_nt: TGTGCCAGCAGTTTAATACTAGCGGGATCCAAGACCCAGTACTTC

clone_size: NA
j_call: TRBJ1-1
v_call: TRBV12-3/TRBV12-4
d_call: NA
cdr3_aa: CASSPGTVLTEAFF
cdr3_nt: TGTGCCAGCAGTCCCGGGACTGTACTCACTGAAGCTTTCTTT

clone_size: few
j_call: TRBJ2-2
v_call: TRBV7-2
d_call: NA
cdr3_aa: CASSWRQAANTGELFF
cdr3_nt: TGTGCCAGCAGTTGGAGGCAGGCTGCGAACACCGGGGAGCTGTTTTTT

clone_size: NA
j_call: TRBJ2-5
v_call: TRBV24-1
d_call: NA
cdr3_aa: CATSDFKPAGQQETQYF
cdr3_nt: TGTGCCACCAGTGATTTTAAGCCAGCGGGACAACAAGAGACCCAGTACTTC

clone_size: few
j_call: TRBJ1-2
v_call: TRBV7-9
d_call: NA
cdr3_aa: CASSLEVVYGYTF
cdr3_nt: TGTGCCAGCAGCTTAGAGGTGGTCTATGGCTACACCTTC

clone_size: few
j_call: TRBJ1-2
v_call: TRBV11-2
d_call: NA
cdr3_aa: CASRPRESKGSGNYGYTF
cdr3_nt: TGTGCCAGCCGACCGAGGGAGTCAAAAGGTTCGGGCAACTATGGCTACACCTTC

clone_size: many
j_call: TRBJ2-2
v_call: TRBV28
d_call: NA
cdr3_aa: CASTGGNTGELFF
cdr3_nt: TGTGCCAGCACCGGGGGGAACACCGGGGAGCTGTTTTTT

clone_size: many
j_call: TRBJ2-7
v_call: TRBV20-1
d_call: NA
cdr3_aa: CSAREERAYYEQYF
cdr3_nt: TGCAGTGCTAGAGAAGAGCGAGCCTACTACGAGCAGTACTTC

clone_size: many
j_call: TRBJ1-2
v_call: TRBV27
d_call: NA
cdr3_aa: CASSFGRPFYGYTF
cdr3_nt: TGTGCCAGCAGTTTCGGGCGGCCTTTCTATGGCTACACCTTC

clone_size: few
j_call: TRBJ2-7
v_call: TRBV12-3/TRBV12-4
d_call: TRBD2
cdr3_aa: CASGEGLGNYEQYF
cdr3_nt: TGTGCCAGCGGGGAGGGACTAGGGAACTACGAGCAGTACTTC

clone_size: NA
j_call: TRBJ2-3
v_call: TRBV3-1
d_call: TRBD2
cdr3_aa: CASSPAGGADTQYF
cdr3_nt: TGTGCCAGCAGCCCAGCGGGGGGGGCAGATACGCAGTATTTT

clone_size: NA
j_call: TRBJ2-3
v_call: TRBV13
d_call: TRBD2
cdr3_aa: CASSLGIAGGKSDTQYF
cdr3_nt: TGTGCCAGCAGCTTAGGAATAGCGGGGGGGAAGTCAGATACGCAGTATTTT

clone_size: few
j_call: TRBJ2-1
v_call: TRBV7-3
d_call: TRBD2
cdr3_aa: CASSLERGDNEQFF
cdr3_nt: TGTGCCAGCAGTTTAGAGCGGGGAGACAATGAGCAGTTCTTC